This T cell receptor beta chain was sequenced for a study of PD-L1 blockade in urothelial cancer. Study-wide context: After treatment start, blood was analyzed at 3 weeks (second dose) and at 6 weeks.

Documented time point: pretreatment peripheral blood. Germline loops: CDR1 PRHDT, CDR2 FYEKMQ (reference sequence). V lost 5 bases and J lost 6; bases outside the gene matches: 9. The CDR3 length is 16 residues. Spiked synthetic TCR analogs estimated absolute template abundance per PCR. This table comes from immunoSEQ multiplex PCR, and its TCRdb copy is limited to in-frame clones, with some not included. The sample shows around 60,000 clones, around 81% of them seen only once. Sequenced material: PBMCs, taken around atezolizumab (anti-PD-L1) treatment. The receptor comes from a man between 65 and 79 years old with urothelial cancer. The gene calls are TRBV13 and TRBJ2-1, with 11 nucleotides matching TRBD2. CDR3 sequence: CASSMLLAGDFNEQFF. In DNA, the CDR3 is TGTGCCAGCAGCATGTTACTAGCGGGAGATTTCAATGAGCAGTTCTTC.